The 7 T cell receptor beta chains reported below all come from one sample, sequenced in a study of T cell changes during pregnancy in multiple sclerosis. The table came from immunoSEQ multiplex PCR; TCRdb's copy has only in-frame clones and leaves some out. The data contain tens of thousands of clones, approximately 94% of them singletons. This material consisted of CD8+ T cells from peripheral blood mononuclear cells, taken before pregnancy. The origin of the receptors is a female donor with multiple sclerosis, enrolled in a pregnancy study.

The J gene is TRBJ2-1, the V gene TRBV19, with 7 bases fitting TRBD1. Losses at the gene ends were 6 bases for V and 4 bases for J; bases not matched to a gene: 9. The CDR3 spans 15 residues. Germline CDR1 and CDR2: LNHDA and SQIVND (reference sequence). The CDR3 nucleotides read TGTGCCAGTAGCCGACAGGGAGAAGTTTACAATGAGCAGTTCTTC. The encoded protein is CASSRQGEVYNEQFF.

J is TRBJ1-1 and V is TRBV19, with D possibly being TRBD1 (6 bases). Trimming removed 5 bases at V and 4 bases at J, with 11 bases between. This CDR3 region has 13 residues. From germline, CDR1 is LNHDA and CDR2 SQIVND (reference sequence). The CDR3 nucleotides are TGTGCCAGTAGTCCCGGGACATTCACTGAAGCTTTCTTT. It translates to CASSPGTFTEAFF.

The chain recombines TRBV6-1 with TRBJ1-1; 10 bases are a match to TRBD1. After removal of 3 bases from V and 4 bases from J, the junction contained 8 bases not matched to a gene. In germline, CDR1 is MNHNS, CDR2 SASEGT. The CDR3 totals 16 residues. In DNA, the CDR3 is TGTGCCAGCAGTGAGCCGGGACAGGGGTTACGCACTGAAGCTTTCTTT. As protein: CASSEPGQGLRTEAFF.

The rearrangement links TRBV28 to TRBJ1-5; D is possibly TRBD1 (5 bases). This CDR3 has 14 residues. Trimming shortened V by 8 bases and J by 6 bases, and 17 bases separated the two germline ends. Germline V gives CDR1 MDHEN, CDR2 SYDVKM. This CDR3 reads CASLGGGVFQPQHF. The CDR3 DNA follows: TGTGCCAGCCTCGGGGGTGGGGTGTTTCAGCCCCAGCATTTT. The full variable domain, with the rest looked up from reference TRBV28 and TRBJ1-5, is DVKVTQSSRYLVKRTGEKVFLECVQDMDHENMFWYRQDPGLGLRLIYFSYDVKMKEKGDIPEGYSVSREKKERFSLILESASTNQTSMYLCASLGGGVFQPQHFGDGTRLSIL.

The rearrangement uses TRBV9 and TRBJ2-1; 8 bases map to TRBD2. V shed 0 bases, J shed 7 bases, and the junction held 3 bases outside the gene matches. The CDR3 runs 14 residues. The V gene's germline CDR1 is SGDLS and CDR2 YYNGEE. The CDR3 sequence: CASSVVLAGNEQFF. The CDR3 nucleotides read TGTGCCAGCAGCGTAGTATTAGCGGGGAATGAGCAGTTCTTC.

CDR3 DNA: TGTGCCAGTAGCCCCGCGGGGGCTAACTATGGCTACACCTTC. This gives the protein CASSPAGANYGYTF. The V gene is TRBV19, the J gene TRBJ1-2, with D possibly TRBD1 on 5 matching bases. V gave up 6 bases and J gave up 0 bases, with 11 bases separating them. There are 14 residues in the CDR3. CDR1 LNHDA and CDR2 SQIVND come from the germline V gene (reference sequence).

This chain connects TRBV7-9 to TRBJ1-1, with 7 bases matching TRBD1. The J segment lost 4 bases and the V segment lost 5 bases, leaving 13 bases of the junction unmatched. Germline loops: CDR1 SEHNR, CDR2 FQNEAQ (reference sequence). The CDR3 runs to 16 residues. The CDR3 loop is CASSEAQTGFFTEAFF. The CDR3 bases are TGTGCCAGCAGCGAGGCGCAGACAGGGTTCTTCACTGAAGCTTTCTTT.